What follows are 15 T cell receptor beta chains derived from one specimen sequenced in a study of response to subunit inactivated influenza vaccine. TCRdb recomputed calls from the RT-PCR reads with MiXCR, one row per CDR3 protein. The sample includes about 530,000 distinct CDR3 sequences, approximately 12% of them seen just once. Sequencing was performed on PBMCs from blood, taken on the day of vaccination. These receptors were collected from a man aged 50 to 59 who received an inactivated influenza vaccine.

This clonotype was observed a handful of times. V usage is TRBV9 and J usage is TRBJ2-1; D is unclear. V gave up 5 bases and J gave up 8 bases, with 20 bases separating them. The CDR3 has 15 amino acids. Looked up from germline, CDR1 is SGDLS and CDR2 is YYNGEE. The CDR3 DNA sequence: TGTGCCAGCAGTCAAGACCCCTGGAGTAAGTATGAGCAGTTCTTC. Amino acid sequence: CASSQDPWSKYEQFF.

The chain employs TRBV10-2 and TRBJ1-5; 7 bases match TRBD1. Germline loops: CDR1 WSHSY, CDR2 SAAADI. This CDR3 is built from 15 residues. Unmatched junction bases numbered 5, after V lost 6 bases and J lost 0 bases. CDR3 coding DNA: TGCGCCAGCAGCCAGGGACAGTTTAGCAATCAGCCCCAGCATTTT. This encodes CASSQGQFSNQPQHF.

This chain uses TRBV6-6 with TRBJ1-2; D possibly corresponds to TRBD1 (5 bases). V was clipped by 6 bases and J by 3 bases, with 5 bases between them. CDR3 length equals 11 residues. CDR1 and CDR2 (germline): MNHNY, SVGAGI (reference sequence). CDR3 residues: CASRGDYGYTF. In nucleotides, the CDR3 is TGTGCCAGCAGGGGGGACTATGGCTACACCTTC.

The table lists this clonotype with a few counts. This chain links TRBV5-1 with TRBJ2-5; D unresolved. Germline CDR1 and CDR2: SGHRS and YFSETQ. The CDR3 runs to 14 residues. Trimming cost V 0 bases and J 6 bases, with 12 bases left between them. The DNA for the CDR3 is TGCGCCAGCAGCTTGGCCGGTGATGAGAAGACCCAGTACTTC. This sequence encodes CASSLAGDEKTQYF.

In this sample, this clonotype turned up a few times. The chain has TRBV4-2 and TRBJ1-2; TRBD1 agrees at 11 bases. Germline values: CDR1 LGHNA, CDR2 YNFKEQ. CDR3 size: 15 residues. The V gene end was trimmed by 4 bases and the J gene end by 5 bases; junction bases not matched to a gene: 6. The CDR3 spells CASSRTGGEGYGYTF. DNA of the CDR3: TGTGCCAGCAGCCGGACAGGGGGCGAGGGGTATGGCTACACCTTC.

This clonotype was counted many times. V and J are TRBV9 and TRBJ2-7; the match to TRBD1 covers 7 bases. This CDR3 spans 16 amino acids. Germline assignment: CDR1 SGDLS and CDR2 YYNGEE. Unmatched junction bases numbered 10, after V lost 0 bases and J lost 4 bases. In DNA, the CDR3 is TGTGCCAGCAGCGTAGCTGAGACAGGGAAATTTTACGAGCAGTACTTC. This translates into CASSVAETGKFYEQYF.

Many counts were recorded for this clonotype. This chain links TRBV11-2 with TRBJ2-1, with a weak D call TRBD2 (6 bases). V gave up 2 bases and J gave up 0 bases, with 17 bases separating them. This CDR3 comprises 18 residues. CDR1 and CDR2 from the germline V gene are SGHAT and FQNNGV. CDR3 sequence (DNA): TGTGCCAGCAGCTTATTAGCCCGCACTAGCCGCTCCTACAATGAGCAGTTCTTC. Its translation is CASSLLARTSRSYNEQFF. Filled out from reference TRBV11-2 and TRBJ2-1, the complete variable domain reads EAGVAQSPRYKIIEKRQSVAFWCNPISGHATLYWYQQILGQGPKLLIQFQNNGVVDDSQLPKDRFSAERLKGVDSTLKIQPAKLEDSAVYLCASSLLARTSRSYNEQFFGPGTRLTVL.

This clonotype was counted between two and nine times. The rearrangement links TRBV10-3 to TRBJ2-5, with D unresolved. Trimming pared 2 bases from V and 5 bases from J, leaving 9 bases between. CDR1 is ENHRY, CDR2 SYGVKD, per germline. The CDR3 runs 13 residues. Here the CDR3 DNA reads TGTGCCATCAGTGAGGGAGTAATCGAGACCCAGTACTTC. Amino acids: CAISEGVIETQYF.

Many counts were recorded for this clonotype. The CDR3 here is CASSQGGRTDTQYF. CDR3 coding DNA: TGTGCCAGCAGTCAGGGGGGGCGCACAGATACGCAGTATTTT. This chain connects TRBV2 to TRBJ2-3, with D perhaps being TRBD1 or TRBD2 (7 bases each). V shed 5 bases and J shed 1 base, with 10 bases lying between them. The CDR3 spans 14 residues. The V gene's germline CDR1 is SNHLY and CDR2 FYNNEI.

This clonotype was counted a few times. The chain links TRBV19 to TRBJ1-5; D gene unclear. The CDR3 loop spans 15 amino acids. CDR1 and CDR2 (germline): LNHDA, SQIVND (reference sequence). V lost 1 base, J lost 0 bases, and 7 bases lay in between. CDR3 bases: TGTGCCAGTAGTATAGTTTCCGGTAGCAATCAGCCCCAGCATTTT. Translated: CASSIVSGSNQPQHF.

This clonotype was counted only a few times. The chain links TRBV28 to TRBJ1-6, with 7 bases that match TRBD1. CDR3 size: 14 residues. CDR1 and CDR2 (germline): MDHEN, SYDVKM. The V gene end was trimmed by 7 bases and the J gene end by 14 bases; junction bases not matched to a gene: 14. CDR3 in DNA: TGTGCCAGCACTCCGGACAGGTCAGGTTCGGCCCTCCACTTT. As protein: CASTPDRSGSALHF.

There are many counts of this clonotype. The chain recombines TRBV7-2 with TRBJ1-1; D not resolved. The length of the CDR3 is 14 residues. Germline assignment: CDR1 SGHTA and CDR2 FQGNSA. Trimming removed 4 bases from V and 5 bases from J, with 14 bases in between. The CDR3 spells CASSSQGVRTEAFF. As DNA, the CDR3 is TGTGCCAGCAGCTCCCAAGGCGTAAGGACTGAAGCTTTCTTT.

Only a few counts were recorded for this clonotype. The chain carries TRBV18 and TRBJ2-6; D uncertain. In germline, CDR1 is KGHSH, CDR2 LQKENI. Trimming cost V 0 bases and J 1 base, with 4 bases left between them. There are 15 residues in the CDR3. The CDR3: CASSPPRSGANVLTF. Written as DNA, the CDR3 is TGTGCCAGCTCACCACCGCGGTCTGGGGCCAACGTCCTGACTTTC.

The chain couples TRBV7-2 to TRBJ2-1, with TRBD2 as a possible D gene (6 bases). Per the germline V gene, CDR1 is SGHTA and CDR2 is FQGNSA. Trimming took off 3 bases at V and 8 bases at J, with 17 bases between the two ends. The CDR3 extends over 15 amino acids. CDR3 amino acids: CASSFSGLWNDEQFF. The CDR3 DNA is TGTGCCAGCAGCTTTAGCGGACTTTGGAACGATGAGCAGTTCTTC.

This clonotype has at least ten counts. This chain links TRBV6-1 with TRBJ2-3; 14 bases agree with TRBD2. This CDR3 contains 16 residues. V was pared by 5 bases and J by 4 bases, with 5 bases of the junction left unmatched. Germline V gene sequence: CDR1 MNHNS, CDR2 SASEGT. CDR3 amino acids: CASSRGLAGVADTQYF. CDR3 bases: TGTGCCAGCAGTAGGGGACTAGCGGGAGTTGCAGATACGCAGTATTTT.